This T cell receptor beta chain was sequenced during a study of blood T cell repertoires in COVID-19. For the study at large: COVID-19 samples, acute and convalescent, were from the United States, Italy and Spain. From T cells, B-cell-depleted T cells, or PBMCs came the material, which was cDNA or gDNA.

Per the original methods: Reference gene primer amplification gave estimated nucleated cell counts. Clones were read by immunoSEQ multiplex PCR, and TCRdb kept only the in-frame ones, dropping some. The D gene and trimming were derived from the DNA, and the V and J assignments and clone size from that table. The sample holds hundreds of thousands of clones, about nine tenths seen once. Germline lookup yields CDR1 MDHEN and CDR2 SYDVKM. V lost 5 bases to trimming and J lost 1 base; unmatched junction nucleotides: 5. The CDR3 has 15 amino acids. The sequencing input was peripheral blood. This sequence was found in a woman between 18 and 30 years old with acute or convalescent COVID-19. The chain links TRBV28 to TRBJ1-5; 7 bases are a match to TRBD1. The CDR3 DNA reads as TGTGCCAGCAGTACACTGGGACAGAGCAATCAGCCCCAGCATTTT. It is translated as CASSTLGQSNQPQHF.